This TCR beta chain appears in the sequencing data of a study of T cells in Graves' hyperthyroidism and ophthalmopathy. It was uncontrolled infection, other autoimmune disease, pregnancy or lactation that excluded patients. Study-wide points: Onset of ophthalmopathy came a median roughly 6.9 months after the model predicted it.

In its sample, this clonotype was seen many times. Its antigen is not known. Using RNA transcripts as the source, TCR beta CDR3 regions were amplified. First-round RT-PCR targeting the TCR CDR3 was performed with the HTBI primer set. TCRdb passed the multiplex PCR reads through MiXCR, listing each CDR3 protein once. The sample includes 550,000 to 850,000 distinct CDR3 sequences, about 19% seen only once; the top ten take roughly 17%. Sequencing was carried out using blood. The sequence derives from a woman between 45 and 60 years old with Graves' hyperthyroidism that later progressed to Graves' ophthalmopathy.

CDR3 loop: CASSPPREPVTGYTF. For the CDR3, the DNA is TGTGCCAGCTCACCACCCAGGGAGCCGGTTACCGGCTACACCTTC. The rearrangement uses TRBV18 and TRBJ1-2; possible D gene TRBD1, 5 bases. The CDR3 is 15 residues long. Trimming left V 0 bases short and J 8 bases short, with 16 bases between. Germline CDR1 is KGHSH and CDR2 is LQKENI.